This T cell receptor (beta chain) was observed in a study of T cells in Graves' hyperthyroidism and ophthalmopathy. Researchers took RNA transcripts and amplified the TCR beta CDR3 regions from them. First-round RT-PCR targeting the TCR CDR3 was performed with the HTBI primer set. One entry per CDR3 protein results from TCRdb running MiXCR on the multiplex PCR reads. The sample has 540,000 or so distinct CDR3 sequences; approximately 15% are singletons. This CDR3 has 14 residues. J was trimmed by 6 bases and V by 5 bases; bases with no gene match: 9. Germline-derived CDR1 and CDR2 are GTSNPN and SVGIG (reference sequence).

The chain recombines TRBV30 with TRBJ1-5; 8 bases align to TRBD1. The TCR originated in a woman aged 30 to 39 with Graves' hyperthyroidism. Sequencing input: blood. The CDR3 region is CAWGQGLGTQPQHF. CDR3 DNA: TGTGCCTGGGGACAGGGATTGGGAACTCAGCCCCAGCATTTT. The variable domain in full, completed from reference TRBV30 and TRBJ1-5, reads SQTIHQWPATLVQPVGSPLSLECTVEGTSNPNLYWYRQAAGRGLQLLFYSVGIGQISSEVPQNLSASRPQDRQFILSSKKLLLSDSGFYLCAWGQGLGTQPQHFGDGTRLSIL.